This T cell receptor (beta chain) was retrieved from a study of CD8 T cells in ankylosing spondylitis. V lost 0 bases and J 6 bases, leaving 21 bases between the germline ends. This CDR3 spans 17 amino acids. Germline V gene data show CDR1 as DFQATT and CDR2 as SNEGSKA (reference sequence). The table lists this clonotype with a few counts. TCRdb reprocessed the 5' RACE reads with MiXCR, giving one entry per CDR3 protein. The table lists around 250,000 distinct CDR3 sequences, 30% to 35% of them singletons, with approximately 4% in the top ten. V is TRBV20-1 and J is TRBJ2-1; D could derive from TRBD1 or TRBD2 (6 bases each). The source of this sequence is a male donor with ankylosing spondylitis or in good health (not recorded which). Material: blood, either unsorted or a sorted T cell fraction (not recorded which). The CDR3 DNA reads as TGCAGTGCTAGAGACCCCAACCACAGGGACTCCCTCAATGAGCAGTTCTTC. Protein sequence: CSARDPNHRDSLNEQFF.